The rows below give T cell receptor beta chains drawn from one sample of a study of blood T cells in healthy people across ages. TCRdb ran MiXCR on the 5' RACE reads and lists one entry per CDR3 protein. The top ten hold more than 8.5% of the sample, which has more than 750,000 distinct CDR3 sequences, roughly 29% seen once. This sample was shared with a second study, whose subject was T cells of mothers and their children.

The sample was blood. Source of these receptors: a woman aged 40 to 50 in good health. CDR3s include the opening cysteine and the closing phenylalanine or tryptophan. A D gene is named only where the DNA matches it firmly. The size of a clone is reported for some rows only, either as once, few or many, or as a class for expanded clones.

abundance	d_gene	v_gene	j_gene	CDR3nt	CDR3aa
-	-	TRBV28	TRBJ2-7	TGTGCCAGCAGGTCTCAGGGGGGCCCCAACGAGCAGTACTTC	CASRSQGGPNEQYF
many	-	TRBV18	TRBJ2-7	TGTGCCAGCTCACCTCCGGGAGCCTCGGGGCAGTACTTC	CASSPPGASGQYF
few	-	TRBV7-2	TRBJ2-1	TGTGCCAGCAGCTCCCCCGAGGACAGCCTCGACAATGAGCAGTTCTTC	CASSSPEDSLDNEQFF
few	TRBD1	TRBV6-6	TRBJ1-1	TGTGCCAGCAGCCGCGGACAGGGAATAAACACTGAAGCTTTCTTT	CASSRGQGINTEAFF
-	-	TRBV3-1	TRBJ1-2	TGTGCCAGCAGCCAAGAGGACGGGGGCCAATTCTATGGCTACACCTTC	CASSQEDGGQFYGYTF
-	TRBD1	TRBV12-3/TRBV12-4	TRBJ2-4	TGTGCCAGCACCCGGGACAGGGGGAAAAACATTCAGTACTTC	CASTRDRGKNIQYF
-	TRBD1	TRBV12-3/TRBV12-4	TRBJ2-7	TGTGCCAGCACCTGGGACAGGAGCCCCTACGAGCAGTACTTC	CASTWDRSPYEQYF
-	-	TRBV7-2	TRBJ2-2	TGTGCCAGCACCCTCGAGAGTCCAAACACCGGGGAGCTGTTTTTT	CASTLESPNTGELFF
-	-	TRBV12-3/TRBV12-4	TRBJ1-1	TGTGCCAGCAGGACCGACGAGGGTGGAGAAGCTTTCTTT	CASRTDEGGEAFF
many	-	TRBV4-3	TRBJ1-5	TGCGCCAGCAGCCAAGTTAGGGATCAGCCCCAGCATTTT	CASSQVRDQPQHF
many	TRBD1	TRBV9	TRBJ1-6	TGTGCCAGCAGCGTGCTAGACAGGGGGAGAGATAGTTCACCCCTCCACTTT	CASSVLDRGRDSSPLHF
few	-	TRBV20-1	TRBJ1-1	TGCAGTGCTAGAGATCCGAGGGCAGGGAACACTGAAGCTTTCTTT	CSARDPRAGNTEAFF
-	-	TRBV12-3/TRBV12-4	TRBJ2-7	TGTGCCAGCAGATCCCGGGGGAGGGGGCATTCGGATGAGCAGTACTTC	CASRSRGRGHSDEQYF
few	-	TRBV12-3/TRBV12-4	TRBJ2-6	TGTGCCAGCAGTTTTGCCCAGGGAGTCTCTGGGGCCAACGTCCTGACTTTC	CASSFAQGVSGANVLTF
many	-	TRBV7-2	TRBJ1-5	TGTGCCAGCAGCGTTACGGGTGGAGGTCAGCCCCAGCATTTT	CASSVTGGGQPQHF